The source of this TCR beta chain is a study of blood T cell repertoires in COVID-19. For the study at large: The samples span acute and convalescent COVID-19 from the United States, Italy and Spain. Sources were T cells, B-cell-depleted T cells, or PBMCs; the material itself was cDNA or gDNA.

Germline V gene sequence: CDR1 SSHAT, CDR2 FNYEAQ (reference sequence). This CDR3 has 15 amino acids. Trimming cost V 4 bases and J 4 bases, with 16 bases left between them. This table comes from immunoSEQ multiplex PCR, and its TCRdb copy is limited to in-frame clones, with some not included. This sample has 150,000 to 200,000 clones; roughly three quarters occur once, and the top ten carry around 16%. The sequencing sample was made of peripheral blood. The chain has TRBV7-7 and TRBJ2-5, with TRBD2 as a possible D gene (5 bases). This clonotype was sampled from a man aged 55 to 70 with active or convalescent COVID-19. The CDR3 DNA reads TGTGCCAGCAGCTCTACTTTGGGAGAAGGAGAGACCCAGTACTTC. It translates to CASSSTLGEGETQYF.